The present TCR beta chain was sequenced within a study of cytomegalovirus exposure and HLA in healthy donors. The CDR3 length is 15 residues. In germline, CDR1 is MNHNS, CDR2 SASEGT. V lost 3 bases and J lost 4, with 15 bases in between. The PCR was carried out with 60 Vbeta primers and 13 Jbeta primers. Libraries were prepared by immunoSEQ multiplex PCR; TCRdb keeps only in-frame clonotypes and omits some of them. This table has about 170,000 clones, over 75% appearing once. Overall study results and limits: Researchers counted 164 TCR beta chains as cytomegalovirus-associated.

Turning to this clone: Its antigen remains unidentified.

This TCR came from a female donor in good health and CMV-seronegative. The rearrangement links TRBV6-1 to TRBJ1-1; D not certain. The source material was PBMCs. CDR3 sequence reads: CASSDSRVASTEAFF. CDR3 coding DNA: TGTGCCAGCAGTGACTCTCGGGTTGCTAGCACTGAAGCTTTCTTT.